One and the same sample provided the 10 T cell receptor beta chains below, sequenced in a study of T cell clones after liver transplantation. Sequencing of dividing CFSE-low cells from the MLR defined alloreactive TCRbeta sequences. Which antigens these TCRs recognize remains unknown. Produced via immunoSEQ multiplex PCR; TCRdb's table is partial and in-frame only. Here the sample spans some 1,300 clones, 30% to 40% being singletons. Sequencing was done on a sample of CD4+ T cells from cultured PBMCs. These receptors were obtained from a human patient who received a liver transplant. The graft donor may have contributed some T cells.

This clone is labeled large (0.1 to 1%). The J gene is TRBJ1-2, the V gene TRBV27; a possible D gene is TRBD1 (5 bases). This CDR3 contains 15 residues. Trimming pared 8 bases from V and 2 bases from J, leaving 18 bases between. Germline V gives CDR1 MNHEY, CDR2 SMNVEV (reference sequence). The CDR3 nucleotides are TGTGCCAGCGGCGACGAAGGAGCAGGGAACTATGGCTACACCTTC. Its translation: CASGDEGAGNYGYTF.

The gene calls are TRBV5-6 and TRBJ2-3; weak D call: TRBD2 (6 bases). V lost 7 bases and J 2 bases, leaving 17 bases between the germline ends. Germline V gives CDR1 SGHDT, CDR2 YYEEEE. CDR3 size: 15 residues. The DNA of the CDR3 is TGTGCCAGCGGGGGGACTGTACTGATCACAGATACGCAGTATTTT. This sequence encodes CASGGTVLITDTQYF.

This clone was counted a single time. The chain recombines TRBV7-4 with TRBJ1-5; 10 positions agree with TRBD1. The CDR3 is made up of 15 amino acids. The germline V gene encodes CDR1 SGHVT and CDR2 SQSDAQ. V lost 5 bases, J lost 4 bases, and 5 bases stayed unmatched. The CDR3 nucleotides read TGTGCCAGCAGCCTCGACAGGGGGCGAAATCAGCCCCAGCATTTT. Its protein product is CASSLDRGRNQPQHF.

The table lists this clone with a few counts. The CDR3 region is CAIRLAGVNEQFF. The CDR3 nucleotides read TGTGCCATCCGACTAGCGGGGGTCAATGAGCAGTTCTTC. The genes are TRBV10-3 and TRBJ2-1; 12 nucleotides agree with TRBD2. The CDR3 totals 13 residues. V lost 8 bases and J lost 6; bases outside the gene matches: 2. The germline V gene has CDR1 ENHRY and CDR2 SYGVKD.

In this sample, this clone is medium-sized. The chain joins TRBV13 to TRBJ2-4; 11 bases line up with TRBD2. Germline V gene sequence: CDR1 PRHDT, CDR2 FYEKMQ (reference sequence). Germline trimming cut 5 bases from V and 0 bases from J; bases unmatched to any gene: 15. The CDR3 loop spans 20 amino acids. CDR3 in amino acids: CASSPQLAGVSILAKNIQYF. CDR3 DNA sequence: TGTGCCAGCAGCCCGCAACTAGCGGGGGTCTCCATTCTAGCCAAAAACATTCAGTACTTC.

By its share, this clone is medium-sized (0.01 to 0.1%). The chain combines TRBV7-3 with TRBJ2-3; D unclear. Deletions cut 4 bases from V and 6 bases from J, with 11 bases between. CDR1 SGHTA and CDR2 FQGTGA come from the germline V gene. The CDR3 sequence is 13 residues long. The CDR3 region has the DNA TGTGCCAGCAGCTCGGTCCCCAGGGATACGCAGTATTTT. It translates to CASSSVPRDTQYF. The full variable domain, with the rest looked up from reference TRBV7-3 and TRBJ2-3, is GAGVSQTPSNKVTEKGKYVELRCDPISGHTALYWYRQSLGQGPEFLIYFQGTGAADDSGLPNDRFFAVRPEGSVSTLKIQRTERGDSAVYLCASSSVPRDTQYFGPGTRLTVL.

By share of the sample, this clone is large. The rearrangement links TRBV7-2 to TRBJ1-1; D is unclear. The V gene's germline CDR1 is SGHTA and CDR2 FQGNSA. The ends were cut back, 2 bases at V and 8 bases at J, with 12 bases in the middle. CDR3 length: 13 residues. CDR3 residues: CASSLFQSGEAFF. Written as DNA, the CDR3 is TGTGCCAGCAGCTTATTCCAGTCGGGGGAAGCTTTCTTT. Full variable domain (rest looked up from reference TRBV7-2 and TRBJ1-1): GAGVSQSPSNKVTEKGKDVELRCDPISGHTALYWYRQSLGQGLEFLIYFQGNSAPDKSGLPSDRFSAERTGGSVSTLTIQRTQQEDSAVYLCASSLFQSGEAFFGQGTRLTVV.

V and J are TRBV2 and TRBJ1-5; 11 nucleotides align to TRBD1. V shed 4 bases, J shed 4 bases, and the junction held 0 bases outside the gene matches. The germline V gene has CDR1 SNHLY and CDR2 FYNNEI. The CDR3 is 14 amino acids. The CDR3 nucleotides read TGTGCCAGCAGTGGGGACAGGGGGAATCAGCCCCAGCATTTT. Encoded protein: CASSGDRGNQPQHF.

Only a few counts were recorded for this clone. The genes are TRBV9 and TRBJ2-5, with a possible D match to TRBD2 (5 bases). This CDR3 contains 14 residues. Germline values: CDR1 SGDLS, CDR2 YYNGEE. The germline V and J ends were trimmed by 6 bases and 5 bases, with 17 bases remaining between them. CDR3 protein: CASNVGEERETQYF. The CDR3 DNA is TGTGCCAGCAACGTCGGGGAAGAGAGGGAGACCCAGTACTTC.

This clone was seen more than once but under ten times. The chain is built from TRBV7-2 and TRBJ2-1, with 7 bases that match TRBD2. V gave up 1 base and J gave up 0 bases; unmatched junction bases: 3. The CDR3 contains 16 residues. Germline loops: CDR1 SGHTA, CDR2 FQGNSA. CDR3 nucleotides: TGTGCCAGCAGCTTAGGGCGGGGGAGCTCCTACAATGAGCAGTTCTTC. Translation gives CASSLGRGSSYNEQFF.